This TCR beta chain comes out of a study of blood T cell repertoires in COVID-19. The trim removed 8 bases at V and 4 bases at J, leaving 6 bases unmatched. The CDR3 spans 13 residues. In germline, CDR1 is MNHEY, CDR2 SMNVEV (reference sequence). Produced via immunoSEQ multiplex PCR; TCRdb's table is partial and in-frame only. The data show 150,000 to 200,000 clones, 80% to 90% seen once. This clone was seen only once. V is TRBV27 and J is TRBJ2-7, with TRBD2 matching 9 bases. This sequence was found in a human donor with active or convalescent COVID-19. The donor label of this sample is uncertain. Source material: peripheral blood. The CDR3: CASGTSSKYEQYF. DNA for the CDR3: TGTGCCAGCGGGACTAGCTCAAAGTACGAGCAGTACTTC.